The 29 T cell receptor beta chains below were found in one sample sequenced in a study of T cell changes during pregnancy in multiple sclerosis. Sequencing was performed with immunoSEQ multiplex PCR; in TCRdb, only in-frame clones are kept and a portion is missing. The sample consists of fewer than 40,000 clones, over 90% of them appearing once. The sample here was CD4+ T cells from peripheral blood mononuclear cells, taken in the second trimester of pregnancy. The receptors derive from a female donor with multiple sclerosis, enrolled in a pregnancy study.

This sequence joins TRBV10-3 and TRBJ2-7; 7 positions agree with TRBD2. Germline V gives CDR1 ENHRY, CDR2 SYGVKD. CDR3 length: 16 residues. The V gene end was trimmed by 3 bases and the J gene end by 6 bases; junction bases not matched to a gene: 14. For the CDR3, the DNA is TGTGCCATCAGTGAAGAGGTAACGGGAGGTCAGGGCGAGCAGTACTTC. Translating it yields CAISEEVTGGQGEQYF.

The chain uses TRBV7-6 and TRBJ1-5; D might be TRBD1 (5 bases). Trimming took 5 bases from V and 4 from J, leaving 12 bases between them. CDR1 and CDR2 from the germline V gene are SGHVS and FNYEAQ. CDR3 size: 14 residues. Here the CDR3 reads CASSRDGGNQPQHF. The CDR3 DNA reads TGTGCCAGCAGCCGGGACGGGGGGAATCAGCCCCAGCATTTT.

The chain joins TRBV6-5 to TRBJ2-3; D might be TRBD2 (5 bases). CDR1 and CDR2 (germline): MNHEY, SVGAGI. The CDR3 totals 12 residues. CDR3 protein: CATTGNRDTQYF. The CDR3, as DNA: TGTGCTACAACCGGGAATAGGGATACGCAGTATTTT.

The chain has TRBV30 and TRBJ2-7, with a tentative D call TRBD2 (7 bases). The length of the CDR3 is 13 residues. V lost 5 bases and J lost 9, with 20 bases in between. CDR1 and CDR2 from the germline V gene are GTSNPN and SVGIG (reference sequence). Written as DNA, the CDR3 is TGTGCCTGGGCAGCGGGACATGACCACGGGCAGTACTTC. This sequence encodes CAWAAGHDHGQYF.

J is TRBJ2-1 and V is TRBV2, with TRBD1 matching 9 bases. Losses at the gene ends were 8 bases for V and 7 bases for J; bases not matched to a gene: 9. The CDR3 sequence is 14 residues long. Looked up from germline, CDR1 is SNHLY and CDR2 is FYNNEI. CDR3 sequence reads: CASGGQGRLNEQFF. CDR3 nucleotides: TGTGCCAGCGGGGGACAGGGAAGGTTAAATGAGCAGTTCTTC.

The V gene is TRBV4-2, the J gene TRBJ1-4; 10 bases fit TRBD1. Trimming at V came to 4 bases and at J to 6 bases, leaving 5 bases not matched to a gene. Germline CDR1 reads LGHNA; CDR2 reads YNFKEQ. The CDR3 runs 15 residues. The CDR3 here is CASSLSGQGDEKLFF. As DNA, the CDR3 is TGTGCCAGCAGCCTATCCGGACAGGGGGATGAAAAACTGTTTTTT.

V usage is TRBV27 and J usage is TRBJ1-4; TRBD1 might be the D (5 bases). V was shortened by 5 bases and J by 4 bases, with 23 bases between the two germline ends. This CDR3 is built from 18 residues. Germline V gives CDR1 MNHEY, CDR2 SMNVEV (reference sequence). CDR3 amino acids: CASSLRQSLTRDNEKLFF. CDR3 nucleotides: TGTGCCAGCAGTCTGAGACAGAGTCTGACCCGAGATAATGAAAAACTGTTTTTT. Based on the CDR3 plus reference TRBV27 and TRBJ1-4, the full variable domain is EAQVTQNPRYLITVTGKKLTVTCSQNMNHEYMSWYRQDPGLGLRQIYYSMNVEVTDKGDVPEGYKVSRKEKRNFPLILESPSPNQTSLYFCASSLRQSLTRDNEKLFFGSGTQLSVL.

The chain recombines TRBV7-8 with TRBJ2-1; tentative D call: TRBD2 (5 bases). The germline gives CDR1 SGHVS, CDR2 FQNEAQ. Trimming removed 7 bases at V and 1 base at J, with 14 bases between. This CDR3 contains 15 residues. DNA for the CDR3: TGTGCCAGCACGCGGGCGGCAGGATCCTACAATGAGCAGTTCTTC. Translating gives CASTRAAGSYNEQFF.

This chain joins TRBV4-3 and TRBJ2-7; TRBD2 matches at 13 bases. Germline lookup yields CDR1 LGHNA and CDR2 YSLEER. V lost 0 bases, J lost 4 bases, and 3 bases stayed unmatched. CDR3 length: 16 amino acids. In DNA, the CDR3 is TGCGCCAGCAGCCAAGATAGGACTAGCGGGGGTTACGAGCAGTACTTC. Translating it yields CASSQDRTSGGYEQYF.

The chain employs TRBV6-4 and TRBJ2-1; 13 positions match TRBD2. The germline gives CDR1 MRHNA, CDR2 SNTAGT. The CDR3 extends over 15 amino acids. V trimming: 5 bases; J trimming: 8 bases; junction bases outside the gene matches: 6. The CDR3, as DNA: TGTGCCAGCAGTCAACTAGCGGGGGGGCCCTATGAGCAGTTCTTC. Translating gives CASSQLAGGPYEQFF.

The gene calls are TRBV11-2 and TRBJ2-1, with 15 nucleotides matching TRBD2. CDR1 SGHAT and CDR2 FQNNGV come from the germline V gene. CDR3 length: 16 residues. The V gene end was trimmed by 5 bases and the J gene end by 8 bases; junction bases not matched to a gene: 7. The CDR3 loop reads CASSGLAGGPLDEQFF. Here the CDR3 DNA reads TGTGCCAGCAGCGGACTAGCGGGGGGGCCATTGGATGAGCAGTTCTTC. Full variable domain (remainder filled in from reference TRBV11-2 and TRBJ2-1): EAGVAQSPRYKIIEKRQSVAFWCNPISGHATLYWYQQILGQGPKLLIQFQNNGVVDDSQLPKDRFSAERLKGVDSTLKIQPAKLEDSAVYLCASSGLAGGPLDEQFFGPGTRLTVL.

On this clone: Distinct nucleotide sequences in the sample also encode this CDR3. V usage is TRBV18 and J usage is TRBJ1-1, with a possible D match to TRBD1 (6 bases). Trimming pared 4 bases from V and 2 bases from J, leaving 8 bases between. The CDR3 loop spans 13 amino acids. The germline V gene has CDR1 KGHSH and CDR2 LQKENI. CDR3 in amino acids: CASSQGENTEAFF. As DNA, the CDR3 is TGTGCCAGCTCACAGGGGGAAAACACTGAAGCTTTCTTT.

The CDR3 DNA reads TGTGCCAGCTCACCGCCCCAAGCGGGGGGCCCCAAAAACATTCAGTACTTC. Its translation: CASSPPQAGGPKNIQYF. This sequence joins TRBV18 and TRBJ2-4; 9 bases are a match to TRBD2. The CDR3 is made up of 17 amino acids. V trimming: 3 bases; J trimming: 2 bases; junction bases outside the gene matches: 8. The germline V gene encodes CDR1 KGHSH and CDR2 LQKENI.

V usage is TRBV11-2 and J usage is TRBJ1-3; D ambiguous. Germline V gives CDR1 SGHAT, CDR2 FQNNGV. There are 15 residues in the CDR3. V was trimmed by 4 bases and J by 3 bases, leaving 13 bases between them. The DNA for the CDR3 is TGTGCCAGCAGCTCGGTGATCGCGGTTGGAAACACCATATATTTT. It specifies CASSSVIAVGNTIYF.

The CDR3 DNA reads as TGCGCCAGCAGCCAAGTCTATTACGCGAACACCGGGGAGCTGTTTTTT. Its protein is CASSQVYYANTGELFF. V and J are TRBV4-3 and TRBJ2-2; D remains unclear. CDR1 and CDR2 (germline): LGHNA, YSLEER. The CDR3 is 16 residues long. Trimming pared 1 base from V and 0 bases from J, leaving 9 bases between.

The sample holds one count of this clone. The chain uses TRBV7-8 and TRBJ2-1; 13 bases fit TRBD2. The CDR3 spans 16 residues. Germline V gene sequence: CDR1 SGHVS, CDR2 FQNEAQ. V trimming: 5 bases; J trimming: 8 bases; junction bases outside the gene matches: 9. As DNA, the CDR3 is TGTGCCAGCAGCCCCGCCCGGACTAGCGGGAGACATGAGCAGTTCTTC. It is translated as CASSPARTSGRHEQFF.

The rearrangement uses TRBV6-5 and TRBJ1-3; 7 bases align to TRBD1. V gave up 6 bases and J gave up 4 bases; unmatched junction bases: 6. The CDR3 covers 14 residues. Germline-derived CDR1 and CDR2 are MNHEY and SVGAGI. The CDR3 sequence is CASSHRGTGNTIYF. In nucleotides, the CDR3 is TGTGCCAGCAGCCACAGGGGAACCGGAAACACCATATATTTT.

The J gene is TRBJ1-3, the V gene TRBV19, with D perhaps matching TRBD1 (5 bases). The V gene lost 6 bases and the J gene lost 0 bases, with 15 bases spanning the gap. This CDR3 comprises 16 residues. CDR1 and CDR2 from the germline V gene are LNHDA and SQIVND (reference sequence). The CDR3 here is CASRRGTGSSGNTIYF. The CDR3 nucleotides are TGTGCCAGTAGACGCGGGACGGGTAGCTCTGGAAACACCATATATTTT.

The V and J genes are TRBV19 and TRBJ2-1; 12 bases fit TRBD2. Germline CDR1 and CDR2: LNHDA and SQIVND (reference sequence). V lost 1 base, J lost 8 bases, and 3 bases stayed unmatched. This CDR3 is built from 15 residues. CDR3 sequence (DNA): TGTGCCAGTAGTATAGTGACTAGCGGGAGCTATGAGCAGTTCTTC. As protein: CASSIVTSGSYEQFF.

This sequence joins TRBV5-8 and TRBJ1-5, with 9 bases that match TRBD1. Germline values: CDR1 SGHTS, CDR2 YDEGEE. The V segment lost 1 base and the J segment 2 bases; nucleotides outside the gene matches: 10. The CDR3 has 18 residues. The CDR3 bases are TGTGCCAGCAGCTTGTGGACCCGTACAGGGGGCGGCAATCAGCCCCAGCATTTT. This codes for CASSLWTRTGGGNQPQHF.

The CDR3 spells CASSLKQGGLQPQHF. CDR3 DNA: TGTGCCAGCAGCTTGAAACAGGGGGGGCTTCAGCCCCAGCATTTT. V is TRBV7-2 and J is TRBJ1-5; 8 bases fit TRBD1. The CDR3 has 15 residues. The V gene end was trimmed by 3 bases and the J gene end by 6 bases; junction bases not matched to a gene: 7. Germline loops: CDR1 SGHTA, CDR2 FQGNSA. The full variable domain, rest sourced from reference TRBV7-2 and TRBJ1-5, is GAGVSQSPSNKVTEKGKDVELRCDPISGHTALYWYRQSLGQGLEFLIYFQGNSAPDKSGLPSDRFSAERTGGSVSTLTIQRTQQEDSAVYLCASSLKQGGLQPQHFGDGTRLSIL.

This rearrangement joins TRBV5-1 to TRBJ1-3; TRBD1 might be the D (5 bases). Germline V lookup: CDR1 SGHRS, CDR2 YFSETQ. This CDR3 is 13 amino acids long. Between the trimmed V and J ends, which lost 5 bases and 2 bases, there was a span of 8 bases. DNA for the CDR3: TGCGCCAGCAGTTGGGGCCCTGGAAACACCATATATTTT. Amino acids: CASSWGPGNTIYF.

The J gene is TRBJ2-1, the V gene TRBV6-1; the match to TRBD2 covers 11 bases. The CDR3 extends over 18 amino acids. Germline V lookup: CDR1 MNHNS, CDR2 SASEGT. The V and J ends lost 1 base and 7 bases, in that order; junction bases with no gene match: 12. CDR3 region: CASSEGRLAGKSVNEQFF. DNA of the CDR3: TGTGCCAGCAGTGAAGGTCGACTAGCGGGGAAATCGGTAAATGAGCAGTTCTTC.

The chain combines TRBV2 with TRBJ1-2; D ambiguous. Germline lookup yields CDR1 SNHLY and CDR2 FYNNEI. The length of the CDR3 is 11 residues. V lost 5 bases and J lost 7, with 8 bases in between. The CDR3 here is CASSPSLGYTF. DNA for the CDR3: TGTGCCAGCAGTCCGAGTCTTGGCTACACCTTC.

The genes are TRBV19 and TRBJ1-4, with D maybe TRBD1 (6 bases). CDR1 and CDR2 from the germline V gene are LNHDA and SQIVND (reference sequence). The CDR3 loop spans 17 amino acids. With 0 bases removed from V and 2 bases from J, the gap between germline ends came to 13 bases. The CDR3 nucleotides are TGTGCCAGTAGTATAGAACAGGGACAATCGACTAATGAAAAACTGTTTTTT. This translates into CASSIEQGQSTNEKLFF.

J is TRBJ2-5 and V is TRBV19; no firm D call. Deletions cut 3 bases from V and 4 bases from J, with 3 bases between. Germline CDR1 is LNHDA and CDR2 is SQIVND (reference sequence). The CDR3 is made up of 11 amino acids. The CDR3 here is CASSIRETQYF. Written as DNA, the CDR3 is TGTGCCAGTAGTATCCGAGAGACCCAGTACTTC.

The J gene is TRBJ2-7, the V gene TRBV10-3, with D perhaps TRBD1 (7 bases). The CDR3 covers 15 residues. In germline, CDR1 is ENHRY, CDR2 SYGVKD. V dropped 3 bases and J dropped 2 bases, with 14 bases sitting between them. CDR3 in DNA: TGTGCCATCAGTGATGGGCAGGGGGGTCCCTACGAGCAGTACTTC. It encodes CAISDGQGGPYEQYF.

This clone was seen a handful of times. A junction boundary mismatches the germline segment, possibly from a read error. The V and J genes are TRBV18 and TRBJ1-1; D is ambiguous. The CDR3 covers 12 residues. Germline CDR1 is KGHSH and CDR2 is LQKENI. The CDR3 spells CASSPQGAGNHF. CDR3 DNA: TGTGCCAGCTCACCACAAGGAGCGGGGAATCACTTT.

The chain has TRBV2 and TRBJ1-4; 7 bases map to TRBD1. CDR3 length equals 15 residues. Unmatched junction bases numbered 8, after V lost 5 bases and J lost 5 bases. From germline, CDR1 is SNHLY and CDR2 FYNNEI. The CDR3 here is CASSPTTGRNEKLFF. For the CDR3, the DNA is TGTGCCAGCAGTCCCACGACAGGGAGGAATGAAAAACTGTTTTTT. Combining the CDR3 with reference TRBV2 and TRBJ1-4 gives the whole variable domain EPEVTQTPSHQVTQMGQEVILRCVPISNHLYFYWYRQILGQKVEFLVSFYNNEISEKSEIFDDQFSVERPDGSNFTLKIRSTKLEDSAMYFCASSPTTGRNEKLFFGSGTQLSVL.